Shown below are 3 T cell receptor beta chains from a single sample sequenced in a study of CXCR3-negative and CXCR3-positive naive CD8 T cells. Notes on the study in general: TRB CDR3s were more hydrophobic in CXCR3-positive than in CXCR3-negative naive cells.

All TRB cDNA libraries came from 5' RACE performed with UMI labels. Reprocessing the 5' RACE reads, TCRdb reports a single entry for every CDR3 protein and omits DNA. The sample includes roughly 140,000 distinct CDR3 sequences. Their antigen targets remain unknown. The source material was naive CXCR3+ CD8+ T cells from blood. Subset noted: CD45RO-CCR7+CD27+CD95- naive CD8+ T cells expressing CXCR3 (TNR3+). All receptors come from a human donor in good health. Some clones in this sample may be carry-over from other donors' samples.

The chain uses TRBV9 and TRBJ1-1; the TCRdb call, TRBD1, lacks DNA for checking. Germline V gene data show CDR1 as SGDLS and CDR2 as YYNGEE. This CDR3 region has 15 residues. The CDR3 spells CASSVEGTGGFEAFF.

J is TRBJ1-3 and V is TRBV5-5. Germline V gives CDR1 SGHKS, CDR2 YYEKEE (reference sequence). This CDR3 is 12 amino acids long. CDR3 amino acids: CASSLTGNTIYF.

The rearrangement uses TRBV7-7 and TRBJ2-1; TCRdb's D call of TRBD1 is untestable without DNA. CDR3 length: 14 residues. The germline CDR1 and CDR2 sequences are SSHAT and FNYEAQ (reference sequence). The chain's CDR3 is CASSLWGAVNEQFF.